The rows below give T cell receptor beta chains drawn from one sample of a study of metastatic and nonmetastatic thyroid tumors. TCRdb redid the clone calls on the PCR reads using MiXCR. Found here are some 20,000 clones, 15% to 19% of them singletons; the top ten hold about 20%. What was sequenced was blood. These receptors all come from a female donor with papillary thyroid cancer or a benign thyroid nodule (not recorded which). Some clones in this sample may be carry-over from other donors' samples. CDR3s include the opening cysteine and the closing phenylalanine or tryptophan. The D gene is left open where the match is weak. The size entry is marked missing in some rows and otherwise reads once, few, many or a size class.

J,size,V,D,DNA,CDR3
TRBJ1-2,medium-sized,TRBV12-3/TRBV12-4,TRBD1,TGTGCCAGCAGCCAACCGGGACAGCTTGGCTACACCTTC,CASSQPGQLGYTF
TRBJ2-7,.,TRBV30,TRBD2,TGTGCCTGGATTATTTGGCCTAGCGGGAATGGTGTATACGAGCAGTACTTC,CAWIIWPSGNGVYEQYF
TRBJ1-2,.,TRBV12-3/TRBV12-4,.,TGTGCCAGCAGTGACAGGAGAAGAAACTATGGCTACACCTTC,CASSDRRRNYGYTF
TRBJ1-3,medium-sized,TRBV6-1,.,TGTGCCAGCAGGGGGATTACAGGGCCCTCTGGAAACACCATATATTTT,CASRGITGPSGNTIYF
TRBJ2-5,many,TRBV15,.,TGTGCCACCAGCAGAGGGGAGGGGGCAGGGCTGCGGGAGACCCAGTACTTC,CATSRGEGAGLRETQYF
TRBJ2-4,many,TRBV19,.,TGTGCCAGTAGTATAAGAGACAGAAAAAACATTCAGTACTTC,CASSIRDRKNIQYF
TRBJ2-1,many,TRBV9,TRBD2,TGTGCCAGCAGCGTAGACCCGGGGGGTCGGGGCAATGAGCAGTTCTTC,CASSVDPGGRGNEQFF
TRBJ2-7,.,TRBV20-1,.,TGCAGTGCTAGAGATGGTTACTCCTACGAGCAGTACTTC,CSARDGYSYEQYF
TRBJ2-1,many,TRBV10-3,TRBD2,TGTGCCATCAGTGACAGCGGGAGCAACAATGAGCAGTTCTTC,CAISDSGSNNEQFF
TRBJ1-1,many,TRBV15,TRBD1,TGTGCCACCAGCAGCGGGGACAGGGGGGACACTGAAGCTTTCTTT,CATSSGDRGDTEAFF
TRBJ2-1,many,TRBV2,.,TGTGCCAGCACTTCGGACAGAATTTACAATGAGCAGTTCTTC,CASTSDRIYNEQFF
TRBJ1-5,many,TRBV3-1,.,TGTGCCAGCAGCCAAGCGGGCAGGGGTCAGCCCCAGCATTTT,CASSQAGRGQPQHF
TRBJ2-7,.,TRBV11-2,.,TGTGCCAGCAGCTTAAGATCCGAGGGAGCCCTCGTCGAGCAGTACTTC,CASSLRSEGALVEQYF
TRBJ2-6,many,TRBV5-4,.,TGTGCCAGCAGCGGGGCCAGGGTGGAATCTGAGGCCAACGTCCTGACTTTC,CASSGARVESEANVLTF
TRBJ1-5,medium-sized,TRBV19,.,TGTGCCAGTAGTTTTCGCAATCAGCCCCAGCATTTT,CASSFRNQPQHF
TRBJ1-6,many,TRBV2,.,TGTGCCAGCAGTGGGCAGGGATACTCACCCCTCCACTTT,CASSGQGYSPLHF
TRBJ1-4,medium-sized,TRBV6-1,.,TGTGCCAGCAGTTATTCCCCGGAGGGAAAACTGTTTTTT,CASSYSPEGKLFF